Presented here are 11 T cell receptor beta chains from one specimen sequenced in a study of OX40 agonist ivuxolimab in advanced cancers. Assay: immunoSEQ multiplex PCR; the TCRdb copy retains only in-frame clones and omits some. The sample holds about 70,000 clones; under 90% are singletons and the top ten take 6.1%. This specimen was CD4+ or CD8+ T cells sorted from blood, taken in a trial of the OX40 agonist ivuxolimab. The receptors were gathered from an adult with an advanced solid tumor such as melanoma, head and neck, liver or kidney cancer.

The gene calls are TRBV6-5 and TRBJ1-2; 12 nucleotides agree with TRBD1. The germline V gene has CDR1 MNHEY and CDR2 SVGAGI. The CDR3 loop spans 15 amino acids. V trimming: 5 bases; J trimming: 7 bases; junction bases outside the gene matches: 8. For the CDR3, the DNA is TGTGCCAGCAGTACCCCGGGACAGGGGGCATTTGGCTACACCTTC. This gives the protein CASSTPGQGAFGYTF.

This clone was observed a handful of times. The chain has TRBV4-2 and TRBJ1-5; D is uncertain. V was shortened by 0 bases and J by 0 bases, with 6 bases between the two germline ends. CDR3 size: 15 residues. The germline gives CDR1 LGHNA, CDR2 YNFKEQ. CDR3 loop: CASSQEASSNQPQHF. The CDR3 DNA is TGTGCCAGCAGCCAAGAAGCCAGTAGCAATCAGCCCCAGCATTTT.

This rearrangement joins TRBV5-1 to TRBJ2-1, with D perhaps matching TRBD2 (5 bases). V shed 1 base and J shed 5 bases, with 13 bases lying between them. The CDR3 sequence is 15 residues long. Germline assignment: CDR1 SGHRS and CDR2 YFSETQ. This CDR3 reads CASSLTPAVDNEQFF. CDR3 coding DNA: TGCGCCAGCAGCTTGACCCCAGCGGTCGACAATGAGCAGTTCTTC.

The rearrangement links TRBV7-9 to TRBJ1-4; 9 nucleotides align to TRBD1. The CDR3 covers 15 residues. Germline assignment: CDR1 SEHNR and CDR2 FQNEAQ (reference sequence). J lost 7 bases, V lost 2 bases, and 5 bases had no gene match. The CDR3 DNA reads as TGTGCCAGCAGCTTACGGGGGACAGGGAGTGAAAAACTGTTTTTT. Its protein product is CASSLRGTGSEKLFF.

The V call is TRBV27, the J call TRBJ2-6, with D tentatively TRBD2 (5 bases). The CDR3 covers 17 residues. V shed 4 bases and J shed 1 base, with 14 bases lying between them. Per the germline V gene, CDR1 is MNHEY and CDR2 is SMNVEV (reference sequence). This CDR3 reads CASSWRSAVSGANVLTF. The CDR3 nucleotides read TGTGCCAGCAGTTGGAGGAGCGCCGTTTCTGGGGCCAACGTCCTGACTTTC.

The chain links TRBV5-1 to TRBJ2-2, with 8 bases that match TRBD1. This CDR3 contains 15 residues. The germline gives CDR1 SGHRS, CDR2 YFSETQ. Unmatched junction bases numbered 1, after V lost 3 bases and J lost 0 bases. The CDR3 is CASSWDRSNTGELFF. In DNA, the CDR3 is TGCGCCAGCAGCTGGGACAGGTCGAACACCGGGGAGCTGTTTTTT.

The rearrangement uses TRBV27 and TRBJ2-7, with 10 bases identical to TRBD1. Trimming cost V 4 bases and J 2 bases; bases outside gene matches: 2. CDR1 and CDR2 from the germline V gene are MNHEY and SMNVEV (reference sequence). The CDR3 sequence is 14 residues long. CDR3 sequence (DNA): TGTGCCAGCAGTTGGGGGACAGGGGCCTACGAGCAGTACTTC. Protein: CASSWGTGAYEQYF.

This sequence joins TRBV30 and TRBJ1-2; the D gene is possibly TRBD1 (5 bases). Germline-derived CDR1 and CDR2 are GTSNPN and SVGIG (reference sequence). The CDR3 runs 14 residues. V lost 3 bases and J lost 4, with 15 bases in between. CDR3 loop: CAWRRPGQGYGYTF. CDR3 coding DNA: TGTGCCTGGAGACGGCCAGGGCAAGGCTATGGCTACACCTTC. Full variable domain (remainder filled in from reference TRBV30 and TRBJ1-2): SQTIHQWPATLVQPVGSPLSLECTVEGTSNPNLYWYRQAAGRGLQLLFYSVGIGQISSEVPQNLSASRPQDRQFILSSKKLLLSDSGFYLCAWRRPGQGYGYTFGSGTRLTVV.

The chain links TRBV27 to TRBJ1-4, with D unclear. The V gene lost 1 base and the J gene lost 3 bases, with 9 bases spanning the gap. CDR1 is MNHEY and CDR2 is SMNVEV in the germline V gene (reference sequence). This CDR3 is built from 15 residues. CDR3 sequence (DNA): TGTGCCAGCAGTTTATTTGGGCAGCCTAATGAAAAACTGTTTTTT. Protein product: CASSLFGQPNEKLFF.

This chain links TRBV21-1 with TRBJ1-4; the table's D call, TRBD1, was not checked against the DNA. TRBV21-1 is tagged as a pseudogene. The CDR3 totals 19 residues. Here the CDR3 reads CASSKEGEMEGARGEKLFF. The CDR3 nucleotides are TGTGCCAGCAGCAAAGAGGGTGAGATGGAGGGGGCAAGGGGTGAAAAACTGTTTTTT.

This chain links TRBV29-1 with TRBJ1-1; 8 nucleotides align to TRBD1. V lost 7 bases to trimming and J lost 0 bases; unmatched junction nucleotides: 4. The CDR3 sequence is 13 residues long. Germline-derived CDR1 and CDR2 are SQVTM and ANQGSEA. In DNA form, the CDR3 reads TGCAGCGGAAGACAGGGGCTGAACACTGAAGCTTTCTTT. Its protein product is CSGRQGLNTEAFF.